The T cell receptor (beta chain) under discussion was sequenced for a study of blood T cells in healthy people across ages. The trim removed 5 bases at V and 2 bases at J, leaving 8 bases unmatched. Germline CDR1 reads MNHEY; CDR2 reads SMNVEV (reference sequence). This CDR3 spans 17 amino acids. Roughly 9 milliliters of peripheral blood were drawn from each donor. Whenever a sample was processed, at least 6.5 million PBMCs were isolated. Study findings and constraints: More naive CD4+ cells and higher diversity marked long-lived donors relative to aged donors. Per million T cells, TCR beta diversity dropped about linearly as age rose.

On this clonotype itself: Its antigen is undetermined.

The authors ran a second PCR of roughly 6 to 11 cycles using a sample-barcoded 5' primer and a J-beta primer mix. TCRdb ran MiXCR on the 5' RACE reads and lists one entry per CDR3 protein. The table lists about 1.8 million distinct CDR3 sequences, around 48% of them singletons. This receptor was taken from a woman in her 40s in good health. The source material was blood. The gene calls are TRBV27 and TRBJ2-7, with 14 positions matching TRBD2. As DNA, the CDR3 is TGTGCCAGCAGTGGTGGGACTAGCGGGGGCCGACCCTACGAGCAGTACTTC. The encoded protein is CASSGGTSGGRPYEQYF.